These 14 T cell receptor beta chains share one sample of origin, sequenced in a study of T cells in Graves' hyperthyroidism and ophthalmopathy. Amplified TCR beta CDR3 regions came from RNA transcripts. The TCR CDR3 was amplified in a first-round RT-PCR using the HTBI primer set. TCRdb reprocessed the multiplex PCR reads via MiXCR and lists one record per CDR3 protein. The repertoire holds about 300,000 distinct CDR3 sequences, around 19% seen once, with under 40% in the top ten. Sequencing was done on a sample of blood. Receptors were obtained from a man in his fifties or sixties with Graves' ophthalmopathy.

A few counts support this clonotype. V gene TRBV6-2 or TRBV6-3 combines with J gene TRBJ1-6; 8 positions agree with TRBD1. J lost 8 bases, V lost 6 bases, and 6 bases had no gene match. The CDR3 consists of 14 residues. Germline V gene lookup returns CDR1 MNHEY and CDR2 SVGEGT. The CDR3 DNA sequence: TGTGCCAGCAGCCAGGACAGGGCCTATTCACCCCTCCACTTT. Encoded protein: CASSQDRAYSPLHF.

This clonotype was seen ten or more times. The V and J genes are TRBV3-1 and TRBJ2-5; TRBD2 matches at 8 bases. Germline CDR1 LGHDT, CDR2 YNNKEL (reference sequence). The CDR3 extends over 17 amino acids. After removal of 1 base from V and 1 base from J, the junction contained 8 bases not matched to a gene. Here the CDR3 DNA reads TGTGCCAGCAGCCAAGGCTCGGGACTAGGCATCCAAGAGACCCAGTACTTC. Encoded protein: CASSQGSGLGIQETQYF.

This clonotype has a count of ten or more. The rearrangement uses TRBV28 and TRBJ1-1, with D perhaps TRBD1 (5 bases). V lost 6 bases and J lost 0, with 17 bases in between. CDR1 MDHEN and CDR2 SYDVKM come from the germline V gene. The CDR3 is 16 amino acids. CDR3 DNA sequence: TGTGCCAGCAGGTCGACAGTTTTCTATATGAACACTGAAGCTTTCTTT. Residues: CASRSTVFYMNTEAFF.

This clonotype showed up just a few times. The chain joins TRBV7-9 to TRBJ2-1; D assignment may be TRBD1 or TRBD2 (5 bases each). Per the germline V gene, CDR1 is SEHNR and CDR2 is FQNEAQ (reference sequence). Trimming shortened V by 8 bases and J by 9 bases, and 23 bases separated the two germline ends. This CDR3 is built from 15 residues. The CDR3 spells CASGDVSPTTSEQFF. The CDR3 DNA is TGTGCCAGCGGGGACGTCTCGCCGACTACAAGTGAGCAGTTCTTC.

This clonotype occurred many times. The CDR3 DNA reads TGCGCCAGCAGCTCGCTACAGGGCGTAGGGGGCTACACCTTC. Its translation: CASSSLQGVGGYTF. This chain connects TRBV5-1 to TRBJ1-2; TRBD1 might be the D (6 bases). The length of the CDR3 is 14 residues. Trimming removed 3 bases from V and 8 bases from J, with 17 bases in between. Germline CDR1 is SGHRS and CDR2 is YFSETQ.

This clonotype was observed a few times. At one end, the junction sequence differs from germline, possibly due to a read error. V is TRBV30 and J is TRBJ1-1, with D hard to call. CDR3 length: 13 residues. Looked up from germline, CDR1 is GTSNPN and CDR2 is SVGIG (reference sequence). In DNA form, the CDR3 reads TGTGCCTGGAGTGGGAGGAAGAACGCTGAAGCTTTCTTT. Its protein is CAWSGRKNAEAFF.

This rearrangement joins TRBV24-1 to TRBJ2-6; no clear D. CDR1 and CDR2 from the germline V gene are KGHDR and SFDVKD. The CDR3 is 16 amino acids. Trimming pared 3 bases from V and 0 bases from J, leaving 8 bases between. The CDR3 protein is CATSDPQASGANVLTF. The CDR3, as DNA: TGTGCCACCAGTGATCCGCAAGCCTCTGGGGCCAACGTCCTGACTTTC.

J is TRBJ2-7 and V is TRBV5-1; D is possibly TRBD2 (6 bases). There are 13 residues in the CDR3. Trimming cost V 7 bases and J 7 bases, with 18 bases left between them. Germline CDR1 reads SGHRS; CDR2 reads YFSETQ. The CDR3 is CASHGTPSEEQYF. The CDR3 coding sequence is TGCGCCAGCCACGGGACTCCGTCGGAGGAGCAGTACTTC. Filled out from reference TRBV5-1 and TRBJ2-7, the complete variable domain reads KAGVTQTPRYLIKTRGQQVTLSCSPISGHRSVSWYQQTPGQGLQFLFEYFSETQRNKGNFPGRFSGRQFSNSRSEMNVSTLELGDSALYLCASHGTPSEEQYFGPGTRLTVT.

This clonotype was seen a handful of times. The chain is built from TRBV20-1 and TRBJ1-1, with D unresolved. In germline, CDR1 is DFQATT, CDR2 SNEGSKA (reference sequence). V was shortened by 3 bases and J by 0 bases, with 14 bases between the two germline ends. The length of the CDR3 is 15 residues. The CDR3 protein is CSARSQVNLNTEAFF. DNA for the CDR3: TGCAGTGCTAGGTCCCAAGTGAACTTGAACACTGAAGCTTTCTTT.

This clonotype was seen only a few times. The chain employs TRBV6-1 and TRBJ1-3; 10 bases agree with TRBD1. The CDR3 consists of 15 residues. CDR1 MNHNS and CDR2 SASEGT come from the germline V gene. After removal of 6 bases from V and 4 bases from J, the junction contained 6 bases not matched to a gene. As DNA, the CDR3 is TGTGCCAGCAGCGGAGGACAGGGGGAAGGAAACACCATATATTTT. Encoded protein: CASSGGQGEGNTIYF.

The rearrangement joins TRBV24-1 to TRBJ2-1; D remains ambiguous. V dropped 3 bases and J dropped 4 bases, with 12 bases sitting between them. CDR3 size: 15 residues. Germline CDR1 and CDR2: KGHDR and SFDVKD. The CDR3 nucleotides read TGTGCCACCAGTGATCTGTCCGACACGTACAATGAGCAGTTCTTC. Protein product: CATSDLSDTYNEQFF.

At least ten counts were recorded for this clonotype. The genes are TRBV30 and TRBJ1-5, with D tentatively TRBD1 (5 bases). V shed 0 bases and J shed 2 bases, with 14 bases lying between them. CDR3 length equals 16 residues. Germline V gene lookup returns CDR1 GTSNPN and CDR2 SVGIG (reference sequence). The CDR3 DNA sequence: TGTGCCTGGAGTGTGGGGGTGGGCCTTGGCAATCAGCCCCAGCATTTT. As protein: CAWSVGVGLGNQPQHF.

This clonotype was detected many times. The chain combines TRBV7-8 with TRBJ1-1, with D possibly matching TRBD1 (6 bases). The V gene's germline CDR1 is SGHVS and CDR2 FQNEAQ. The V end lost 1 base, the J end lost 4 bases, and 13 bases lay between the germline ends. The CDR3 has 15 residues. CDR3 protein: CASSLVRGAPTEAFF. CDR3 sequence (DNA): TGTGCCAGCAGCTTAGTTCGGGGGGCGCCCACTGAAGCTTTCTTT.

A few counts support this clonotype. The rearrangement links TRBV28 to TRBJ1-2; D perhaps matches TRBD1 (5 bases). Germline values: CDR1 MDHEN, CDR2 SYDVKM. With 8 bases removed from V and 0 bases from J, the gap between germline ends came to 13 bases. The CDR3 is 14 residues long. In DNA, the CDR3 is TGTGCCAGCGGGGCATTGACCGCTAACTATGGCTACACCTTC. Its translation: CASGALTANYGYTF.